This is a list of T cell receptor beta chains from one sample in a study of blood T cells in healthy people across ages. Via MiXCR, TCRdb re-called the 5' RACE reads, giving one row per CDR3 protein. The sample carries about 800,000 distinct CDR3 sequences, roughly 25% recorded once. These records were also assigned to another study, of T cells of mothers and their children.

Source material: blood. These receptors were obtained from a boy aged 5-17 years in good health. CDR3s include the opening cysteine and the closing phenylalanine or tryptophan. A D gene is named only where the DNA matches it firmly. Clone size, where shown, is once, few, many, or a class for clones that have expanded.

abundance: few; v_gene: TRBV28; len: 15; d_gene: TRBD1; j_gene: TRBJ2-5; CDR3nt: TGTGCCAGCAGTTCATCGACAGGGTCCCAAGAGACCCAGTACTTC; CDR3aa: CASSSSTGSQETQYF
abundance: few; v_gene: TRBV20-1; len: 16; d_gene: TRBD1; j_gene: TRBJ1-4; CDR3nt: TGCAGTGCGCCTTGGACAGGGGGCGTAGGTAATGAAAAACTGTTTTTT; CDR3aa: CSAPWTGGVGNEKLFF
abundance: -; v_gene: TRBV29-1; len: 14; d_gene: TRBD1; j_gene: TRBJ1-2; CDR3nt: TGCAGCGTTGAAATGGGACAGGGAAACTATGGCTACACCTTC; CDR3aa: CSVEMGQGNYGYTF
abundance: -; v_gene: TRBV7-2; len: 13; d_gene: -; j_gene: TRBJ1-1; CDR3nt: TGTGCCAGCAGCTTAGCGGGGTCCGTAGGGGCTTTCTTT; CDR3aa: CASSLAGSVGAFF
abundance: many; v_gene: TRBV11-2; len: 11; d_gene: -; j_gene: TRBJ2-5; CDR3nt: TGTGCCAGCCGTACGGGAGAGACCCAGTACTTC; CDR3aa: CASRTGETQYF
abundance: -; v_gene: TRBV28; len: 15; d_gene: -; j_gene: TRBJ2-7; CDR3nt: TGTGCCAGCAGCGCTGCCGGGACACCAGGCTACGAGCAGTACTTC; CDR3aa: CASSAAGTPGYEQYF
abundance: -; v_gene: TRBV7-9; len: 15; d_gene: TRBD1; j_gene: TRBJ2-7; CDR3nt: TGTGCCAGCAGCCCGGGACAGGGGGCTTGGTACGAGCAGTACTTC; CDR3aa: CASSPGQGAWYEQYF
abundance: once; v_gene: TRBV18; len: 15; d_gene: -; j_gene: TRBJ1-2; CDR3nt: TGTGCCAGCTCACCGGGGGTAATAACTAACTATGGCTACACCTTC; CDR3aa: CASSPGVITNYGYTF
abundance: -; v_gene: TRBV7-8; len: 15; d_gene: TRBD1; j_gene: TRBJ2-7; CDR3nt: TGTGCCAGCACCACTACCGGGACAGGGTCCCACGAGCAGTACTTC; CDR3aa: CASTTTGTGSHEQYF
abundance: -; v_gene: TRBV29-1; len: 14; d_gene: TRBD1; j_gene: TRBJ1-2; CDR3nt: TGCAGCGTCACGGACAGGGGGGCTAGCTATGGCTACACCTTC; CDR3aa: CSVTDRGASYGYTF
abundance: few; v_gene: TRBV5-6; len: 14; d_gene: -; j_gene: TRBJ1-1; CDR3nt: TGTGCCAGCAGCTGGGGACGGCTGAACACTGAAGCTTTCTTT; CDR3aa: CASSWGRLNTEAFF
abundance: -; v_gene: TRBV20-1; len: 14; d_gene: -; j_gene: TRBJ2-7; CDR3nt: TGCAGTGCTAGATCGCTAGCGTCAGTATACGAGCAGTACTTC; CDR3aa: CSARSLASVYEQYF
abundance: few; v_gene: TRBV14; len: 14; d_gene: -; j_gene: TRBJ2-7; CDR3nt: TGTGCCAGCAGCCAGATATTCTCCGTCTACGAGCAGTACTTC; CDR3aa: CASSQIFSVYEQYF
abundance: many; v_gene: TRBV7-9; len: 15; d_gene: -; j_gene: TRBJ2-1; CDR3nt: TGTGCCAGCAGCTTAGCTACACAGGGAGGGAATGAGCAGTTCTTC; CDR3aa: CASSLATQGGNEQFF
abundance: -; v_gene: TRBV29-1; len: 13; d_gene: -; j_gene: TRBJ2-5; CDR3nt: TGCAGCGTTGATGGTGGGGTTGCAGAGACCCAGTACTTC; CDR3aa: CSVDGGVAETQYF
abundance: few; v_gene: TRBV7-6; len: 15; d_gene: -; j_gene: TRBJ2-3; CDR3nt: TGTGCCAGCAGCGTAGGTCAGGGGCTCGCAGATACGCAGTATTTT; CDR3aa: CASSVGQGLADTQYF
abundance: -; v_gene: TRBV7-9; len: 17; d_gene: -; j_gene: TRBJ2-7; CDR3nt: TGTGCCAGCAGCTTATTTTCCCCAAACGAAGGTATCTACGAGCAGTACTTC; CDR3aa: CASSLFSPNEGIYEQYF
abundance: few; v_gene: TRBV24-1; len: 14; d_gene: -; j_gene: TRBJ2-7; CDR3nt: TGTGCCACTCAGGGGACCCACAACTCCTACGAGCAGTACTTC; CDR3aa: CATQGTHNSYEQYF
abundance: -; v_gene: TRBV20-1; len: 15; d_gene: TRBD2; j_gene: TRBJ2-3; CDR3nt: TGCAGTGCTAGAAAGGCTAGCGGGGGGTTGAATACGCAGTATTTT; CDR3aa: CSARKASGGLNTQYF
abundance: -; v_gene: TRBV4-1; len: 16; d_gene: TRBD1; j_gene: TRBJ1-1; CDR3nt: TGCGCCAGCAGCCAAAAGACAGGGGTCATGAACACTGAAGCTTTCTTT; CDR3aa: CASSQKTGVMNTEAFF
abundance: -; v_gene: TRBV28; len: 17; d_gene: TRBD1; j_gene: TRBJ2-1; CDR3nt: TGTGCCGCCCGGGACAGGGGGCTTTATGGGGCCTACAATGAGCAGTTCTTC; CDR3aa: CAARDRGLYGAYNEQFF
abundance: few; v_gene: TRBV5-6; len: 12; d_gene: TRBD1; j_gene: TRBJ1-2; CDR3nt: TGTGCCAGCAGCCAGGGGGCCATGGGCTACACCTTC; CDR3aa: CASSQGAMGYTF
abundance: few; v_gene: TRBV7-2; len: 15; d_gene: -; j_gene: TRBJ2-4; CDR3nt: TGTGCCAGCAGCTTAATGGGGGCTGGAAAAAACATTCAGTACTTC; CDR3aa: CASSLMGAGKNIQYF
abundance: few; v_gene: TRBV5-1; len: 14; d_gene: TRBD2; j_gene: TRBJ2-7; CDR3nt: TGCGCCAGCCTCTATGGTCCGGGGGGATACGAGCAGTACTTC; CDR3aa: CASLYGPGGYEQYF
abundance: many; v_gene: TRBV6-2/TRBV6-3; len: 16; d_gene: -; j_gene: TRBJ1-1; CDR3nt: TGTGCCAGCAGGACGGACTGGATTGGACGGAACACTGAAGCTTTCTTT; CDR3aa: CASRTDWIGRNTEAFF
abundance: once; v_gene: TRBV7-9; len: 15; d_gene: TRBD1; j_gene: TRBJ2-3; CDR3nt: TGTGCCAGCAGCCCACAGACAGGGTACACAGATACGCAGTATTTT; CDR3aa: CASSPQTGYTDTQYF
abundance: -; v_gene: TRBV12-3/TRBV12-4; len: 14; d_gene: TRBD1; j_gene: TRBJ2-5; CDR3nt: TGTGCCAGCAGTTACAGGGGGCCTTTGGAGACCCAGTACTTC; CDR3aa: CASSYRGPLETQYF
abundance: -; v_gene: TRBV20-1; len: 12; d_gene: -; j_gene: TRBJ1-6; CDR3nt: TGCAGTGCTAGTCCCCCCGACTCACCCCTCCACTTT; CDR3aa: CSASPPDSPLHF
abundance: few; v_gene: TRBV3-1; len: 18; d_gene: -; j_gene: TRBJ2-7; CDR3nt: TGTGCCAGCAGCCAAATTGGGACTCGACAGGCCCCCGCCTACGAGCAGTACTTC; CDR3aa: CASSQIGTRQAPAYEQYF
abundance: few; v_gene: TRBV9; len: 16; d_gene: -; j_gene: TRBJ1-2; CDR3nt: TGTGCCAGCAGCGTAGGAGCACCAGCTCTTAACTATGGCTACACCTTC; CDR3aa: CASSVGAPALNYGYTF
abundance: few; v_gene: TRBV6-2/TRBV6-3; len: 12; d_gene: -; j_gene: TRBJ1-2; CDR3nt: TGTGCCAGCCGCGGACAGAACTATGGCTACACCTTC; CDR3aa: CASRGQNYGYTF
abundance: -; v_gene: TRBV20-1; len: 14; d_gene: -; j_gene: TRBJ2-1; CDR3nt: TGCAGTGCTAGAGCGGACGTATCCTACAATGAGCAGTTCTTC; CDR3aa: CSARADVSYNEQFF
abundance: few; v_gene: TRBV18; len: 13; d_gene: -; j_gene: TRBJ1-3; CDR3nt: TGTGCCAGCTCACCGGGGGTCACGGACACCATATATTTT; CDR3aa: CASSPGVTDTIYF
abundance: -; v_gene: TRBV27; len: 16; d_gene: -; j_gene: TRBJ2-3; CDR3nt: TGTGCCAGCAGTTTTGGACGAGGGGGTGTTCGAGATACGCAGTATTTT; CDR3aa: CASSFGRGGVRDTQYF
abundance: -; v_gene: TRBV2; len: 20; d_gene: TRBD2; j_gene: TRBJ2-3; CDR3nt: TGTGCCAGCAGTGGATGGGGAAATCCGGGACTAGCGGGGGGAACAGATACGCAGTATTTT; CDR3aa: CASSGWGNPGLAGGTDTQYF
abundance: many; v_gene: TRBV6-1; len: 15; d_gene: TRBD1; j_gene: TRBJ1-2; CDR3nt: TGTGCCAGCAGTGAAGAGGTGGGACAGGTCTATGGCTACACCTTC; CDR3aa: CASSEEVGQVYGYTF
abundance: few; v_gene: TRBV4-3; len: 15; d_gene: TRBD1; j_gene: TRBJ2-5; CDR3nt: TGCGCCAGCAGCACGCGGACAGGGGAAAGGGAGACCCAGTACTTC; CDR3aa: CASSTRTGERETQYF
abundance: once; v_gene: TRBV5-1; len: 14; d_gene: -; j_gene: TRBJ2-1; CDR3nt: TGCGCCAGCAGCTTGGTTGGACAGTCCAATGAGCAGTTCTTC; CDR3aa: CASSLVGQSNEQFF
abundance: many; v_gene: TRBV29-1; len: 15; d_gene: TRBD1; j_gene: TRBJ2-7; CDR3nt: TGCAGCGCACCCCGACAGGGGACTTACTCCTACGAGCAGTACTTC; CDR3aa: CSAPRQGTYSYEQYF
abundance: -; v_gene: TRBV5-4; len: 13; d_gene: TRBD1; j_gene: TRBJ2-3; CDR3nt: TGTGCCAGCAGCGCCACTACAGGGGGAGAGCTGTATTTT; CDR3aa: CASSATTGGELYF
abundance: few; v_gene: TRBV29-1; len: 15; d_gene: TRBD2; j_gene: TRBJ2-2; CDR3nt: TGCAGCGCTGCCGGGCTAGCGGGGCTCAACGGGGAGCTGTTTTTT; CDR3aa: CSAAGLAGLNGELFF
abundance: -; v_gene: TRBV20-1; len: 15; d_gene: TRBD2; j_gene: TRBJ2-6; CDR3nt: TGCAGCGTCCCCGGGGGGGGATCTGGGGCCAACGTCCTGACTTTC; CDR3aa: CSVPGGGSGANVLTF
abundance: few; v_gene: TRBV6-5; len: 14; d_gene: -; j_gene: TRBJ1-5; CDR3nt: TGTGCCAGCAGTTACTTGGGGGGGGATCAGCCCCAGCATTTT; CDR3aa: CASSYLGGDQPQHF
abundance: -; v_gene: TRBV28; len: 15; d_gene: -; j_gene: TRBJ2-1; CDR3nt: TGTGCCAGCAGTTCAGGGACACCTACCTACAATGAGCAGTTCTTC; CDR3aa: CASSSGTPTYNEQFF
abundance: -; v_gene: TRBV7-2; len: 14; d_gene: -; j_gene: TRBJ1-5; CDR3nt: TGTGCCAGCAGCTTAAACAGGGTAAATCAGCCCCAGCATTTT; CDR3aa: CASSLNRVNQPQHF
abundance: -; v_gene: TRBV24-1; len: 14; d_gene: -; j_gene: TRBJ2-1; CDR3nt: TGTGCCACCAGTGATTTTGGGTCGGGCGCTGAGCAGTTCTTC; CDR3aa: CATSDFGSGAEQFF
abundance: -; v_gene: TRBV25-1; len: 12; d_gene: -; j_gene: TRBJ2-5; CDR3nt: TGTGCCAGCAGTGAGAAACCGGGACTGAAGTACTTC; CDR3aa: CASSEKPGLKYF
abundance: -; v_gene: TRBV4-1; len: 16; d_gene: TRBD1; j_gene: TRBJ2-5; CDR3nt: TGCGCCAGCAGCCAAGATGGGACAGGGTTGGTGGAGACCCAGTACTTC; CDR3aa: CASSQDGTGLVETQYF